One T cell receptor (beta chain) is described in this entry. Its specificity is unknown. TCRdb keeps only in-frame clones here, not all; method: immunoSEQ multiplex PCR. The repertoire holds around 100,000 clones, with 87% as singletons. This sample stems from a study of T cell responses to AZD1222 COVID-19 vaccine. Overall study results and limits: A mostly white British donor set with more females was recruited, and clonal diversity was possibly underestimated. At 160-218 and 743-854, vaccine-associated CD4 TCRs were dominant, and they spanned spike.

This TCR was sampled from an adult who received the AZD1222 COVID-19 vaccine. The sample here was peripheral blood, taken 28 days after the second AZD1222 dose.

In DNA form, the CDR3 reads TGTGCCAGCGGCTCGGGACTAGCGGGAGGCCTGAGCACAGATACGCAGTATTTT. This translates into CASGSGLAGGLSTDTQYF. The chain couples TRBV2 to TRBJ2-3, with TRBD2 matching over 15 bases. This CDR3 contains 18 residues. CDR1 is SNHLY and CDR2 is FYNNEI in the germline V gene. V shed 8 bases and J 0 bases; nucleotides not matched to a gene: 9.